Given below is one T cell receptor beta chain in context. The count of this clone is one. It lacks a known antigen. Base-call qualities are not available, and no considerably larger clone is one nucleotide away. The cohort consisted of hundreds of healthy bone marrow donors. All cohort members were sampled while nominally healthy, although unrecorded immune exposures were likely present. The donor tested CMV seropositive, placing the donor among the 289 seropositive members of the cohort. Each donor provided a peripheral blood sample, and peripheral blood mononuclear cells were used for TCR beta sequencing. The Qiagen DNeasy Blood Extraction Kit was used to extract genomic DNA from the blood cell samples. This entry belongs to a study of cytomegalovirus exposure and HLA in healthy donors (dated by TCRdb to about 2017). Study-level background: According to an earlier analysis of 587 of the donors, 150 million to 200 million T cells yielded some 110 million unique TCR beta sequences and around 280 Gb of sequence data. Typing coverage differed by locus: A, B, C, DRB1 and DQB1 were typed in roughly 620-640 donors, DQA1 in about 500, DPA1 in around 580, and DPB1 in 450 to 480. A later analysis re-examined previously published TCR beta repertoires from more than 600 donors and added high-resolution HLA genotyping to investigate patterns of TCR occurrence. Besides the first cohort of 666 subjects, a separate validation cohort made up of 120 different subjects was used. The study was designed to test whether signatures of past pathogen exposure could be identified by cataloging public T cell receptors. Of the roughly 400 genotyped donors, approximately 80% fell in the genetic ancestry cluster associated with self-reported Caucasian donors. High-throughput TCR immunosequencing, statistical association of individual TCRs with disease status, and machine learning were combined to predict cytomegalovirus infection status. Across 300 to 400 genotyped donors of the cohort, an average of about 240,000 unique TCR beta nucleotide sequences per donor were sequenced, and roughly 17% of those sequences were non-productive. Using immunosequencing, the study profiled T cell repertoires from some 670 subjects and related those repertoires to cytomegalovirus serostatus. Both class I and class II loci were covered by HLA typing, at four-digit resolution. An earlier analysis of nearly 600 of the donors applied high-throughput TCR beta sequencing to assess whether each TCR beta V gene segment acted as functional or pseudogenic. All discovery cohort repertoires had been generated using a single sequencing platform. Donor age, sex, ethnicity and CMV serostatus were compiled together with the repertoire data. In a later genetic analysis, genome-wide SNP genotypes for about 60% of the 666 donors were used, and that subset was treated as a discovery cohort. In the later analysis, no new phenotypic data were used to find candidate immune exposures; instead, reliance was placed on TCR beta sequences and their occurrence across donors. An early release that covered 500 to 800 HLA-typed donors contained approximately 300 gigabases of sequencing data and about 93 million unique TCR sequences. Because of strong linkage in the cohort, roughly five DR-DQ haplotypes were treated as single units for association and clustering.

Points the paper makes about the study in general: When HLA alleles, especially DR and DQ, strongly co-occurred, TCR associations were difficult to assign to individual alleles. HLA typing was unavailable for some donors at each locus, so association tests used only the typed subset. Approximately 18 rarely observed V segments, including chromosome 9 orphons, were excluded from the earlier analysis of some 590 of the donors because counts were too low. A total of 150 or so TCR beta chains were listed by the study as associated with cytomegalovirus. An earlier analysis of around 540 of the donors showed that most TCR beta V segments appeared in productive rearrangements either about 87% or about 30% of the time, which broadly matched IMGT annotations. In a later genetic analysis, a missense DCLRE1C variant was associated with V-gene and J-gene trimming of TCR beta chains, and the association was replicated in an independent cohort. The classifier was reported to diagnose cytomegalovirus status with high specificity and sensitivity in both the original cohort and the validation cohort. In a later analysis, TCR association rates were found to vary across HLA loci, with the most associated TCRs seen for DRB1 alleles and the fewest for HLA-C alleles. The 87-base-pair reads could not distinguish some IMGT-functional V segments, including TRBV6-2 and TRBV6-3, so those segments were excluded. According to a later analysis, most CMV-associated TCR beta chains appeared to be HLA-restricted, and the HLA associations seemed to be driven largely by CMV exposure. Only TCR beta chains were sequenced in this cohort, and the absence of alpha or paired-chain data limited detectable features. CMV serostatus was the only immune exposure information available for the cohort. A cluster of highly shared sequence variants was judged likely to be a technical artifact of the sequencing pipeline. Most TCR sequences were observed very rarely across donors, whereas some public TCRs were present in many individuals. It was suggested by the authors that the approach could potentially be generalized to other disease states and immunological phenotypes. A further reported finding was that TCR beta sequences accurately predicted the HLA-A and HLA-B alleles for most subjects in the first cohort. According to a later analysis, parvovirus B19, influenza, CMV and Epstein-Barr virus appeared linked to several top co-occurrence clusters. In a later analysis, HLA-associated TCR beta chains showed more clonal expansion and lower generation probabilities than non-associated chains that were equally common. Linkage disequilibrium might explain the correlated functional status among segregating V segments, but an unknown experimental factor could not be excluded. At a false discovery rate of 0.05, a later analysis linked some 17,000 TCR beta sequences to specific HLA alleles. A later genetic analysis reported fewer N-insertions in productive TCRs among donors in an Asian-associated ancestry cluster than the roughly 650-donor mean. Presence/absence analyses assumed roughly uniform sequencing depth across donors, an assumption that may not hold. A few of the identified cytomegalovirus-associated TCR beta chains were confirmed in vitro to be specific for cytomegalovirus antigens.

The library relied on the immunoSEQ multiplex PCR assay. A mixture of 60 forward primers for TCR Vbeta segments and 13 reverse primers for TCR Jbeta segments was used in the multiplex PCR. The CDR3 region of rearranged TCR beta genes was amplified from genomic DNA by a multiplex PCR assay. Amplified TCR beta libraries were sequenced as 87-base-pair reads on the Illumina HiSeq System. The original methods were these. Across the roughly 700 repertoires, a later analysis counted tens of millions of unique TCR beta chains, approximately 12 million of which were shared by at least two donors. Raw reads were error-corrected and collapsed into unique sequences with a nearest-neighbor algorithm that merged closely related sequences to remove PCR and sequencing errors. V, D and J gene segments were assigned by aligning CDR3 sequences to IMGT reference sequences. For a sequence to be retained, at least a six-nucleotide match to both a V gene segment and a J gene segment was required. A rearrangement was called productive if the CDR3 had no stop codons and remained in frame with V and J, and every other rearrangement was called non-productive. Following IMGT convention, CDR3 was defined as the stretch from the second conserved V-encoded cysteine to the conserved J-encoded phenylalanine. In an earlier analysis of roughly 580 of the donors, sequences lacking an unambiguous match to a single V gene segment were excluded. An earlier analysis of several hundred of the donors called V segments functional above 56.7% productive rearrangements and segregating when the between-donor standard deviation exceeded 5%. A statistical classification framework was built for diagnosing cytomegalovirus status from the catalog of TCR beta chain sequences. In a later analysis, V and J genes were assigned by comparing TCR nucleotide sequences against IMGT/GENE-DB human TR gene sequences. A later analysis assigned CDR3 sequences and most-parsimonious VDJ recombination scenarios with the TCRdist pipeline. In a later analysis, each TCR beta chain was defined by its CDR3 amino acid sequence together with its V-gene family, and reads lacking a unique V-gene family were excluded. A later analysis removed several hundred highly shared, low-generation-probability nucleotide sequences to deal with suspected cross-contamination and a sequencing artifact. A later analysis calculated a clonal expansion index for each public chain from normalized within-repertoire ranks of inferred template counts. In a later analysis, generation probabilities were computed using a VDJ recombination model fitted to out-of-frame rearrangements, and the results were checked against IGoR. A later analysis scored TCR-TCR, TCR-HLA and TCR-CMV co-occurrence with hypergeometric tests, applying a repertoire-size bias correction to TCR pairs. To estimate false discovery rates, a later analysis permuted the HLA or CMV assignments 20 times. In a later analysis, co-occurring TCRs were grouped using DBSCAN, with TCRdist sequence similarity added in when clustering inside HLA-allele-positive subsets. Co-occurrence clustering excluded repertoires with fewer than 30,000 or more than 120,000 public chains, plus five with anomalous nucleotide sharing. TCRdb took this table from immuneACCESS and kept in-frame rearrangements with V and J called. Such tables lack part of the clones; where checked against another copy, unresolved V genes explain under half of the gap, and the rest is unexplained. The DNA was the basis for D and trimming; V, J and clone size are from that table. A total of more than 85,000 clones appear in this sample, roughly 71% of them only once. The ten largest clones capture about 5.7% of the sample.

The germline V and J ends show losses of 5 bases and 2 bases respectively, and no gene match explains 5 bases of the junction. Spanning cysteine to phenylalanine, the CDR3 consists of 15 amino acids. CDR3 DNA is the only sequence kept; it has 45 bases, read in frame from the first base. From the germline V gene, CDR1 is LGHNA and CDR2 is YSLEER. The clonotype originates from a woman between 65 and 79 years old in good health and CMV-seropositive. The chain is made from TRBV4-3 and TRBJ2-1; the junction holds 8 bases that match TRBD1. The source material was PBMCs. The sequence in DNA is TGCGCCAGCAGCTCGGGACAGGTTCCCTACAATGAGCAGTTCTTC. Its product reads: CASSSGQVPYNEQFF.